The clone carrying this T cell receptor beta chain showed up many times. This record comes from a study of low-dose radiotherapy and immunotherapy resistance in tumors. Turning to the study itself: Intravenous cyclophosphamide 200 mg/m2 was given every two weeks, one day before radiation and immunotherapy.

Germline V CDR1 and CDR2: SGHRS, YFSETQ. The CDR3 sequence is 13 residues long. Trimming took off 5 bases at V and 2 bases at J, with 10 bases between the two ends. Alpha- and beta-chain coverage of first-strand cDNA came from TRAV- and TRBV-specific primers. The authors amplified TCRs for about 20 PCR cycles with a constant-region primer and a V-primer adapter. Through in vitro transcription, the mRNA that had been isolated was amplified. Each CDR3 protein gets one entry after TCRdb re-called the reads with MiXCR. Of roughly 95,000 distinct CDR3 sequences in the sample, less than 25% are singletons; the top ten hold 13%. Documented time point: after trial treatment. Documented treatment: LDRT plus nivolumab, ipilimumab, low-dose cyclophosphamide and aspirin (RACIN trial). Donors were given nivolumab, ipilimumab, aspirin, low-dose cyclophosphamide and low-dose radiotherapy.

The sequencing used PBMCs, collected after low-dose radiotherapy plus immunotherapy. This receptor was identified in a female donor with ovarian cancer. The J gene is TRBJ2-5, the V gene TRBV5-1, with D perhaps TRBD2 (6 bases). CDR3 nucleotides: TGCGCCAGCAGGCGGGAAGCGCAAGAGACCCAGTACTTC. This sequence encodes CASRREAQETQYF. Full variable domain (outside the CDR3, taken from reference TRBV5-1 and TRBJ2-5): KAGVTQTPRYLIKTRGQQVTLSCSPISGHRSVSWYQQTPGQGLQFLFEYFSETQRNKGNFPGRFSGRQFSNSRSEMNVSTLELGDSALYLCASRREAQETQYFGPGTRLLVL.